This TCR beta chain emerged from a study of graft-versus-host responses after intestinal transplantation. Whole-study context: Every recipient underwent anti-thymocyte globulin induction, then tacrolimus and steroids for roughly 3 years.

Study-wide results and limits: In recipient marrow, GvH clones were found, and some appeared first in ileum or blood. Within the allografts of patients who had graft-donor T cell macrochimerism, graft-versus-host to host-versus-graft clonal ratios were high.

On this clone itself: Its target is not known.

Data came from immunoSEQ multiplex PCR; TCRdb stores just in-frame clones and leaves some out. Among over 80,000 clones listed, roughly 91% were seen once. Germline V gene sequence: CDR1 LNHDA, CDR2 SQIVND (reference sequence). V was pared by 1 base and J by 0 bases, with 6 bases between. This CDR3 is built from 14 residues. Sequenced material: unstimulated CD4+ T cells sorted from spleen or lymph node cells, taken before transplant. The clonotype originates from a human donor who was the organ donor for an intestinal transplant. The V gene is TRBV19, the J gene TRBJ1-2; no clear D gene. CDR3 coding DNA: TGTGCCAGTAGTATAGGCAGTCCTAACTATGGCTACACCTTC. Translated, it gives CASSIGSPNYGYTF.